The rows below give T cell receptor beta chains drawn from one sample of a study of T-cell memory formation after mild COVID-19. In TCRdb, the 5' RACE reads were re-called with MiXCR into one record per CDR3 protein. The sample yields about 410,000 distinct CDR3 sequences, roughly 17% seen once. The sample comprised PBMCs or a T cell subset sorted from them (not recorded which). These receptors all come from a man aged 18 to 29 who had mild COVID-19 (a few samples of this study predate the infection). Cell type and time point are not known. The CDR3 runs from the conserved cysteine through the conserved F or W. D genes are given only for firm matches. A row's size may be missing; if present it is once, few, many or a size class.

TRBJ2-7 | NA | TRBV30 | NA | TGTGCCTGGTTCTCCGGCGCCTACGAGCAGTACTTC | CAWFSGAYEQYF
TRBJ1-1 | NA | TRBV9 | few | TGTGCCAGCAGCGCCGGGACGCAGGGCACTGAAGCTTTCTTT | CASSAGTQGTEAFF
TRBJ2-1 | NA | TRBV7-9 | NA | TGTGCCAGCACAGGGGTCGCCTACAATGAGCAGTTCTTC | CASTGVAYNEQFF
TRBJ1-2 | NA | TRBV5-6 | NA | TGTGCCAGCAGCTTGGTTCGTCGGGGATGGGATGGCTACACCTTC | CASSLVRRGWDGYTF
TRBJ1-4 | TRBD1 | TRBV3-1 | NA | TGTGCCAGCACAACCCGGACAGGGTCGGGTGAAAAACTGTTTTTT | CASTTRTGSGEKLFF
TRBJ2-1 | TRBD2 | TRBV4-1 | NA | TGCGCCAGCAGCCGGGCGGGGGGGCCTGTTGAGCAGTTCTTC | CASSRAGGPVEQFF
TRBJ2-5 | NA | TRBV29-1 | many | TGCAGCGGGAATTCGAAAGAGACCCAGTACTTC | CSGNSKETQYF
TRBJ2-7 | NA | TRBV10-2 | few | TGCGCCAGCAGCCTCAGGGACGACTCCTACGAGCAGTACTTC | CASSLRDDSYEQYF
TRBJ1-3 | NA | TRBV18 | few | TGTGCCAGCTCACCTCAGGGAGTTGGTGGAAACACCATATATTTT | CASSPQGVGGNTIYF
TRBJ1-1 | TRBD1 | TRBV7-8 | few | TGTGCCAGCAGCTGGGGGACAGGAATGGAGCTGAACACTGAAGCTTTCTTT | CASSWGTGMELNTEAFF
TRBJ2-5 | TRBD2 | TRBV12-3/TRBV12-4 | NA | TGTGCCAGCAGTTCCCCGGGGGGCCAAGAGACCCAGTACTTC | CASSSPGGQETQYF
TRBJ2-2 | NA | TRBV5-1 | NA | TGCGCCAGCAGACGAGACTGGGGGACCGGGGAGCTGTTTTTT | CASRRDWGTGELFF
TRBJ2-3 | NA | TRBV5-1 | NA | TGCGCCAGCAGCTTGGGGCCCCCCATCGGGGGAGATACGCAGTATTTT | CASSLGPPIGGDTQYF
TRBJ2-2 | NA | TRBV19 | once | TGTGCCAGTAACTGGGGAAACACCGGGGAGCTGTTTTTT | CASNWGNTGELFF